The clone carrying this T cell receptor (beta chain) was detected ten times or more. What it binds is not known. This sample was taken from a study of human T cells and chemical hapten exposure. Sample time point: patch test 2, 6 weeks after DPC sensitization. The treatment: therapeutic diphenylcyclopropenone sensitization with weekly scalp DPC. General study results and limits: Relative to controls, expanded TCRs formed significantly more large CDR3 similarity clusters.

Each CDR3 protein gets one entry after TCRdb re-called the RACE reads with MiXCR. Among nearly 95,000 distinct CDR3 sequences, approximately 11% were seen once, and the ten largest hold 2.2%. The germline V and J ends were trimmed by 7 bases and 0 bases, with 9 bases remaining between them. The CDR3 totals 13 residues. Germline CDR1 SGHTA, CDR2 FQGTGA. The specimen was whole blood, collected in connection with sensitization to the hapten diphenylcyclopropenone (DPC). This sequence originates from a man aged 35-49 years with alopecia areata. Some clones in this sample may be carry-over from other donors' samples. The gene calls are TRBV7-3 and TRBJ1-1; D ambiguous. DNA for the CDR3: TGTGCCAGCAAGGGCATGATGAACACTGAAGCTTTCTTT. It yields the protein CASKGMMNTEAFF.